This passage covers 28 T cell receptor beta chains from one sample sequenced in a study of blood T cell repertoires in COVID-19. Assay: immunoSEQ multiplex PCR; the TCRdb copy retains only in-frame clones and omits some. The repertoire holds around 60,000 clones, 55% to 80% seen once, with roughly 5% in the top ten. The sample comprised peripheral blood. These receptors were taken from a woman in her 70s with COVID-19, enrolled during active disease.

The rearrangement links TRBV7-9 to TRBJ2-5, with D perhaps matching TRBD1 (5 bases). Deletions cut 4 bases from V and 2 bases from J, with 11 bases between. This CDR3 has 14 amino acids. Germline values: CDR1 SEHNR, CDR2 FQNEAQ (reference sequence). The CDR3 protein is CASSSTGVQETQYF. Written as DNA, the CDR3 is TGTGCCAGCAGCTCTACAGGCGTACAAGAGACCCAGTACTTC. Full variable domain (outside the CDR3, taken from reference TRBV7-9 and TRBJ2-5): DTGVSQNPRHKITKRGQNVTFRCDPISEHNRLYWYRQTLGQGPEFLTYFQNEAQLEKSRLLSDRFSAERPKGSFSTLEIQRTEQGDSAMYLCASSSTGVQETQYFGPGTRLLVL.

The chain couples TRBV29-1 to TRBJ2-7; possible D gene TRBD2, 5 bases. V was shortened by 4 bases and J by 3 bases, with 16 bases between the two germline ends. The CDR3 loop spans 14 amino acids. Germline V CDR1 and CDR2: SQVTM, ANQGSEA. CDR3 protein: CSVAKEGSGYEQYF. DNA for the CDR3: TGCAGCGTTGCCAAAGAGGGCAGCGGCTACGAGCAGTACTTC.

The V gene is TRBV6-6, the J gene TRBJ2-1; TRBD2 matches 11 bases. There are 15 residues in the CDR3. Germline V gene lookup returns CDR1 MNHNY and CDR2 SVGAGI (reference sequence). V lost 2 bases and J lost 9; bases outside the gene matches: 6. The CDR3 nucleotides read TGTGCCAGCAGTTACGCCGGGACTAGCGGAACTGAGCAGTTCTTC. Its protein product is CASSYAGTSGTEQFF.

The chain couples TRBV9 to TRBJ1-2, with TRBD1 identical over 11 bases. The length of the CDR3 is 16 residues. The germline gives CDR1 SGDLS, CDR2 YYNGEE. The V gene end was trimmed by 4 bases and the J gene end by 4 bases; junction bases not matched to a gene: 9. CDR3 protein: CASSPSVGQGAYGYTF. CDR3 bases: TGTGCCAGCAGCCCCTCGGTAGGACAGGGGGCCTATGGCTACACCTTC.

V and J are TRBV19 and TRBJ1-4; 8 bases fit TRBD1. The germline V gene has CDR1 LNHDA and CDR2 SQIVND (reference sequence). The trim removed 6 bases at V and 3 bases at J, leaving 6 bases unmatched. The CDR3 loop spans 15 amino acids. CDR3 region: CASRDRASSNEKLFF. CDR3 nucleotide sequence: TGTGCCAGTAGGGACAGGGCGTCTTCTAATGAAAAACTGTTTTTT.

This chain connects TRBV6-5 to TRBJ2-7; maybe TRBD2 (5 bases). This CDR3 region has 11 residues. Germline V gene sequence: CDR1 MNHEY, CDR2 SVGAGI. V gave up 7 bases and J gave up 7 bases, with 11 bases separating them. Here the CDR3 reads CASTGVSEQYV. CDR3 nucleotide sequence: TGTGCCAGCACCGGGGTATCGGAGCAGTACGTC.

V gene TRBV2 combines with J gene TRBJ1-3, with a tentative D call TRBD1 (5 bases). Trimming stripped 2 bases from V and 1 base from J, with 9 bases between. In germline, CDR1 is SNHLY, CDR2 FYNNEI. The CDR3 is 15 amino acids. In nucleotides, the CDR3 is TGTGCCAGCAGTGAACTGTCAGGGTCTGGAAACACCATATATTTT. Its protein product is CASSELSGSGNTIYF. Variable domain in full (rest from reference TRBV2 and TRBJ1-3): EPEVTQTPSHQVTQMGQEVILRCVPISNHLYFYWYRQILGQKVEFLVSFYNNEISEKSEIFDDQFSVERPDGSNFTLKIRSTKLEDSAMYFCASSELSGSGNTIYFGEGSWLTVV.

This chain links TRBV2 with TRBJ1-5, with no clear D. The CDR3 runs to 14 residues. Trimming took 3 bases from V and 0 from J, leaving 6 bases between them. From germline, CDR1 is SNHLY and CDR2 FYNNEI. This CDR3 is CASSDSYSNQPQHF. The CDR3 coding sequence is TGTGCCAGCAGTGATAGTTATAGCAATCAGCCCCAGCATTTT.

The chain is built from TRBV7-2 and TRBJ2-3; 16 nucleotides match TRBD2. Trimming took 0 bases from V and 5 from J; bases not matched to a gene: 5. Germline lookup yields CDR1 SGHTA and CDR2 FQGNSA. The CDR3 consists of 18 residues. For the CDR3, the DNA is TGTGCCAGCAGCTTAGCAGGGACTAGCGGGGGGGCAATAGATACGCAGTATTTT. Its protein product is CASSLAGTSGGAIDTQYF.

This rearrangement joins TRBV19 to TRBJ2-1; D call uncertain. There are 12 residues in the CDR3. Germline CDR1 and CDR2: LNHDA and SQIVND (reference sequence). V was pared by 5 bases and J by 5 bases, with 7 bases between. CDR3 protein: CASSPRDNEQFF. The CDR3 bases are TGTGCCAGTAGTCCCCGGGACAATGAGCAGTTCTTC.

For the CDR3, the DNA is TGTGCCAGCAGTTCCCAGAACACCGGGGAGCTGTTTTTT. Translation: CASSSQNTGELFF. The V and J genes are TRBV27 and TRBJ2-2, with D hard to call. Germline CDR1 and CDR2: MNHEY and SMNVEV (reference sequence). The CDR3 has 13 amino acids. The V end lost 4 bases, the J end lost 1 base, and 4 bases lay between the germline ends.

Here the CDR3 DNA reads TGTGCCAGTACCCCGGGGGGGGTCGCTGACACTGAAGCTTTCTTT. Protein product: CASTPGGVADTEAFF. The J gene is TRBJ1-1, the V gene TRBV19, with D possibly being TRBD1 (5 bases). V was pared by 7 bases and J by 3 bases, with 18 bases between. Germline assignment: CDR1 LNHDA and CDR2 SQIVND (reference sequence). The CDR3 loop spans 15 amino acids.

The chain has TRBV11-2 and TRBJ2-1; 9 nucleotides agree with TRBD1. This CDR3 has 13 amino acids. Trimming cost V 6 bases and J 11 bases; bases outside gene matches: 8. Germline-derived CDR1 and CDR2 are SGHAT and FQNNGV. In DNA, the CDR3 is TGTGCCAGCAGTCCATTGGGGACAGGGCAGCAGTTCTTC. This gives the protein CASSPLGTGQQFF.

V and J are TRBV11-3 and TRBJ1-3; 8 positions agree with TRBD1. CDR3 length: 14 residues. V gave up 4 bases and J gave up 8 bases; unmatched junction bases: 7. The germline V gene has CDR1 SGHNT and CDR2 YENEEA. The CDR3 here is CASSYGQGRDTIYF. The CDR3 nucleotides are TGTGCCAGCAGCTACGGACAGGGTCGGGACACCATATATTTT.

This sequence joins TRBV2 and TRBJ2-7; tentative D call: TRBD2 (5 bases). The CDR3 runs to 13 residues. Trimming stripped 3 bases from V and 4 bases from J, with 10 bases between. Germline-derived CDR1 and CDR2 are SNHLY and FYNNEI. The CDR3 DNA follows: TGTGCCAGCAGTGAGGCGGGTAAATACGAGCAGTACTTC. Protein sequence: CASSEAGKYEQYF. Full variable domain (remainder filled in from reference TRBV2 and TRBJ2-7): EPEVTQTPSHQVTQMGQEVILRCVPISNHLYFYWYRQILGQKVEFLVSFYNNEISEKSEIFDDQFSVERPDGSNFTLKIRSTKLEDSAMYFCASSEAGKYEQYFGPGTRLTVT.

This chain connects TRBV7-8 to TRBJ1-2, with D hard to call. Deletions cut 4 bases from V and 0 bases from J, with 9 bases between. Germline V CDR1 and CDR2: SGHVS, FQNEAQ. The CDR3 is made up of 14 amino acids. CDR3 DNA: TGTGCCAGCAGCTCCAGACAATCTAACTATGGCTACACCTTC. Protein product: CASSSRQSNYGYTF.

This clone was seen just once. The chain combines TRBV24-1 with TRBJ2-1; 11 bases match TRBD2. Germline-derived CDR1 and CDR2 are KGHDR and SFDVKD. V lost 3 bases, J lost 8 bases, and 5 bases stayed unmatched. The CDR3 loop spans 15 amino acids. The DNA of the CDR3 is TGTGCCACCAGTGATGAGTCTAGCGGGGGGCATGAGCAGTTCTTC. It encodes CATSDESSGGHEQFF.

V usage is TRBV7-6 and J usage is TRBJ2-3; D is possibly TRBD1 or TRBD2 (9 bases each). The germline V gene has CDR1 SGHVS and CDR2 FNYEAQ. V lost 1 base to trimming and J lost 2 bases, with 28 bases between them. This CDR3 region has 21 residues. CDR3 amino acids: CASSLVRTGAASGNLTDTQYF. In DNA, the CDR3 is TGTGCCAGCAGCTTAGTGCGGACAGGGGCGGCTAGCGGGAACCTCACAGATACGCAGTATTTT.

The chain is built from TRBV7-8 and TRBJ2-7; 10 positions match TRBD2. The germline V gene has CDR1 SGHVS and CDR2 FQNEAQ. CDR3 length: 18 residues. V trimming: 5 bases; J trimming: 0 bases; junction bases outside the gene matches: 13. The CDR3 loop reads CASSGSLAGASPSYEQYF. CDR3 DNA: TGTGCCAGCAGCGGGAGCCTAGCGGGGGCGTCCCCCTCCTACGAGCAGTACTTC. Variable domain in full (rest from reference TRBV7-8 and TRBJ2-7): GAGVSQSPRYKVAKRGQDVALRCDPISGHVSLFWYQQALGQGPEFLTYFQNEAQLDKSGLPSDRFFAERPEGSVSTLKIQRTQQEDSAVYLCASSGSLAGASPSYEQYFGPGTRLTVT.

J is TRBJ2-7 and V is TRBV7-2; D is unresolved. Per the germline V gene, CDR1 is SGHTA and CDR2 is FQGNSA. This CDR3 is 13 amino acids long. With 5 bases removed from V and 0 bases from J, the gap between germline ends came to 8 bases. This CDR3 reads CASSVSSSYEQYV. CDR3 DNA sequence: TGTGCCAGCAGCGTCTCGAGCTCCTACGAGCAGTACGTC.

The chain combines TRBV6-1 with TRBJ1-5, with a possible D match to TRBD1 (6 bases). V lost 2 bases to trimming and J lost 8 bases, with 13 bases between them. The CDR3 is 14 residues long. Germline V gene sequence: CDR1 MNHNS, CDR2 SASEGT. CDR3 nucleotide sequence: TGTGCCAGCAGTGAATTAGGGGGAAATAAGCCCCAGCATTTT. Amino acids: CASSELGGNKPQHF.

This chain uses TRBV3-1 (or the pseudogene TRBV3-2) with TRBJ1-1; D might be TRBD1 (5 bases). Germline CDR1 is LGHDT and CDR2 is YNNKEL (reference sequence). The CDR3 extends over 18 amino acids. Trimming left V 4 bases short and J 0 bases short, with 21 bases between. CDR3 in DNA: TGTGCCAGCAGCCCCGTAAGGCCGGCTTGGGGCATGAACACTGAAGCTTTCTTT. It translates to CASSPVRPAWGMNTEAFF.

This clone came up once. The chain has TRBV6-6 and TRBJ2-7, with a possible D match to TRBD1 (6 bases). V gave up 5 bases and J gave up 0 bases, with 8 bases separating them. The CDR3 runs 13 residues. Germline V lookup: CDR1 MNHNY, CDR2 SVGAGI (reference sequence). This chain's CDR3 is CASSEGVSYEQYV. CDR3 bases: TGTGCCAGCAGTGAGGGGGTCTCCTACGAGCAGTACGTC.

This rearrangement joins TRBV3-1 (or the pseudogene TRBV3-2) to TRBJ2-5; no clear D gene. Germline-derived CDR1 and CDR2 are LGHDT and YNNKEL (reference sequence). The CDR3 loop spans 12 amino acids. V lost 0 bases and J lost 5, with 4 bases in between. CDR3 amino acids: CASSQDAETQYF. The CDR3 DNA reads as TGTGCCAGCAGCCAAGATGCGGAGACCCAGTACTTC.

This clone was seen a single time. The CDR3 coding sequence is TGTGCCAGCAGTTACGAAACAGGACCCTACGAGCAGTACTTC. Its translation: CASSYETGPYEQYF. The chain joins TRBV6-5 to TRBJ2-7; possible D gene TRBD1, 5 bases. V shed 2 bases and J shed 2 bases, with 10 bases lying between them. Germline V gene sequence: CDR1 MNHEY, CDR2 SVGAGI. The CDR3 runs to 14 residues.

The chain links TRBV7-9 to TRBJ2-3, with D possibly being TRBD1 (6 bases). The CDR3 consists of 16 residues. Germline CDR1 is SEHNR and CDR2 is FQNEAQ (reference sequence). Trimming left V 8 bases short and J 3 bases short, with 21 bases between. CDR3 bases: TGTGCCAGCGTGGGGACACTGCGGGTGGGGACAGATACGCAGTATTTT. Protein: CASVGTLRVGTDTQYF.

There are a few counts of this clone. The J gene is TRBJ1-2, the V gene TRBV7-8, with a tentative D call TRBD1 (6 bases). This CDR3 has 12 residues. Germline V gene data show CDR1 as SGHVS and CDR2 as FQNEAQ. The ends were cut back, 5 bases at V and 6 bases at J, with 10 bases in the middle. The CDR3 protein is CASSPWTDGYTF. CDR3 nucleotides: TGTGCCAGCAGCCCATGGACAGATGGCTACACCTTC.

This chain links TRBV6-4 with TRBJ1-2, with D possibly matching TRBD1 (5 bases). The germline V gene has CDR1 MRHNA and CDR2 SNTAGT. CDR3 length equals 15 residues. The V and J ends lost 2 bases and 4 bases respectively, with 14 bases between them. CDR3 amino acids: CASSDDSRWGYGYTF. In DNA, the CDR3 is TGTGCCAGCAGTGACGACAGCCGGTGGGGCTATGGCTACACCTTC.